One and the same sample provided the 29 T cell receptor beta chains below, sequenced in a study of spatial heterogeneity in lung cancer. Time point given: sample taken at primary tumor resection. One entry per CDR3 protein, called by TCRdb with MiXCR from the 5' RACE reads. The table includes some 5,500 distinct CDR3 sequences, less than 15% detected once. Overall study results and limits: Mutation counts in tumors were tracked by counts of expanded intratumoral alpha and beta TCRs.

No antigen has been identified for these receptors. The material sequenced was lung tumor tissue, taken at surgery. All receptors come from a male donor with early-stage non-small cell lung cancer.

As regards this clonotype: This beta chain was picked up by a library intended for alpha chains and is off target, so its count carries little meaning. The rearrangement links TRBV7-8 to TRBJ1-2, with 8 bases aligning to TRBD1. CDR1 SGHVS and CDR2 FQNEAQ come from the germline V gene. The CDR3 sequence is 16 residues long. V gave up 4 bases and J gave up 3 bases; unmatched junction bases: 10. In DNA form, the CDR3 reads TGTGCCAGCAGCTCCACCAGATCAGGGGGCTACTATGGCTACACCTTC. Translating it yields CASSSTRSGGYYGYTF.

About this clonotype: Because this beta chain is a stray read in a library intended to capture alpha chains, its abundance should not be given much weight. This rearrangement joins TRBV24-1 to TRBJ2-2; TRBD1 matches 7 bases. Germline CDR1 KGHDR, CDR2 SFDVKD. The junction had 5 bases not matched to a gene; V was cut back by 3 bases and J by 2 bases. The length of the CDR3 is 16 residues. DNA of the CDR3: TGTGCCACCAGTGATATGACAGGGACCAACACCGGGGAGCTGTTTTTT. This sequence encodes CATSDMTGTNTGELFF.

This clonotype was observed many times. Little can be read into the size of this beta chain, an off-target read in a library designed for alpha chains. CDR3 in DNA: TGTGCCAGCAGCTCCGGTGACCGTAACACTGAAGCTTTCTTT. This encodes CASSSGDRNTEAFF. The genes are TRBV13 and TRBJ1-1; no firm D call. CDR1 is PRHDT, CDR2 FYEKMQ, per germline (reference sequence). The length of the CDR3 is 14 residues. Trimming took 4 bases from V and 2 from J, leaving 11 bases between them.

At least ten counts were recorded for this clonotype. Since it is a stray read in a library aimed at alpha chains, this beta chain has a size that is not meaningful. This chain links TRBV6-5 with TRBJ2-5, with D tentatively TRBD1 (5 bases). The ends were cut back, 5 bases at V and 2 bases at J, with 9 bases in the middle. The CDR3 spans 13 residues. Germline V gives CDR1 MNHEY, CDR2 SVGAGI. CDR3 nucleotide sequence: TGTGCCAGCAGTCCAGGGTTACAAGAGACCCAGTACTTC. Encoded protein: CASSPGLQETQYF.

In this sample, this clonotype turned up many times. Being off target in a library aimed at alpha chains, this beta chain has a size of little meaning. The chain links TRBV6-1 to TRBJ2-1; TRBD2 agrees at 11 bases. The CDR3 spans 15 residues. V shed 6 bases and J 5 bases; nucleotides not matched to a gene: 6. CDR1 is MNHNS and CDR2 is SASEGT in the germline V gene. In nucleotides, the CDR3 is TGTGCCAGCAGAGACCTAGCGGGAGGACACAATGAGCAGTTCTTC. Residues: CASRDLAGGHNEQFF.

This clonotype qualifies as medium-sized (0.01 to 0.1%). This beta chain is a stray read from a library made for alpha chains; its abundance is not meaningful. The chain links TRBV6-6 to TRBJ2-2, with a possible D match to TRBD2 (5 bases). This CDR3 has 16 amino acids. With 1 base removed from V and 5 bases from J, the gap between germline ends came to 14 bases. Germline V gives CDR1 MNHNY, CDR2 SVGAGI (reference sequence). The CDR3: CASSYWSVPGTGELFF. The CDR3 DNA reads TGTGCCAGCAGTTACTGGAGCGTACCGGGAACCGGGGAGCTGTTTTTT.

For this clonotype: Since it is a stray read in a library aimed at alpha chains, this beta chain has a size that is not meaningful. CDR3 coding DNA: TGCAGTGCTCGTGGACTGTTCACCGGGGAGCTGTTTTTT. Translation gives CSARGLFTGELFF. The chain links TRBV20-1 to TRBJ2-2, with TRBD2 as a possible D gene (5 bases). The CDR3 runs 13 residues. Germline V gene lookup returns CDR1 DFQATT and CDR2 SNEGSKA (reference sequence). V was pared by 5 bases and J by 4 bases, with 11 bases between.

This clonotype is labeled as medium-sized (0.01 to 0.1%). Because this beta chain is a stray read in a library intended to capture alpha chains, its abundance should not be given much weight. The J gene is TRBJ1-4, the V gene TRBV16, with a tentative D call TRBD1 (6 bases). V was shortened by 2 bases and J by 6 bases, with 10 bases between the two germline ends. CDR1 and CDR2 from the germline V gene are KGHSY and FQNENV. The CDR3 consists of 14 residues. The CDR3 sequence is CASSQGGADEKLFF. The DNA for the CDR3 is TGTGCCAGCAGCCAAGGGGGCGCCGATGAAAAACTGTTTTTT.

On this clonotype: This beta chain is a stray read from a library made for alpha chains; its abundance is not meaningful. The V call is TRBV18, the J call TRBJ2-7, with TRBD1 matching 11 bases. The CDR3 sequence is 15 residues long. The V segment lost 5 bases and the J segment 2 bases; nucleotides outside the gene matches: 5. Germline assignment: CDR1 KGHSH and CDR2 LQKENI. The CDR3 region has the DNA TGTGCCAGCTCAGCCGGGACAGGGGGGACCTACGAGCAGTACTTC. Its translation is CASSAGTGGTYEQYF.

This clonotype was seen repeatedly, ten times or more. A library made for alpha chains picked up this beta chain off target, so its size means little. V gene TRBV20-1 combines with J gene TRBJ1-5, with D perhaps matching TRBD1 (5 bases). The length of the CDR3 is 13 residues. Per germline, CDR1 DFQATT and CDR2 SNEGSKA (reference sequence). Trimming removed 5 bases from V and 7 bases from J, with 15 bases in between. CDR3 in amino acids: CSAAGPEGQPQHF. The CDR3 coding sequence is TGCAGTGCTGCCGGGCCCGAGGGGCAGCCCCAGCATTTT.

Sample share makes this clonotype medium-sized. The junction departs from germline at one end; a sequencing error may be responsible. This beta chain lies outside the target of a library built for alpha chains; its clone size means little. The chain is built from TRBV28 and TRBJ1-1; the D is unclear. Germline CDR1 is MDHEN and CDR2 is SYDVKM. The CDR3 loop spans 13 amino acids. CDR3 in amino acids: CASSFARNSEAFF. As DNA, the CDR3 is TGTGCCAGCAGTTTCGCACGGAACAGTGAAGCTTTCTTT.

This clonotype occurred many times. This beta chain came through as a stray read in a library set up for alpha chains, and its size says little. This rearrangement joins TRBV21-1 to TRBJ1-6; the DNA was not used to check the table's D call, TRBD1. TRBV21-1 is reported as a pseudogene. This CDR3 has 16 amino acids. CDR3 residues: CASSRWGTEANSPLHF. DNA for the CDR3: TGTGCCAGCAGCCGCTGGGGGACAGAAGCGAATTCACCCCTCCACTTT.

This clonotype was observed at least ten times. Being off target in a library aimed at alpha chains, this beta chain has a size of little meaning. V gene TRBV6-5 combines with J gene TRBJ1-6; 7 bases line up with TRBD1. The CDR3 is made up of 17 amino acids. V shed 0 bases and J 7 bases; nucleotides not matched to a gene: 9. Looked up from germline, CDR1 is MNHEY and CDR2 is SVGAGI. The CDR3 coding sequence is TGTGCCAGCAGTTACTCGACAGGGCCGTTGGTAAATTCACCCCTCCACTTT. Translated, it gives CASSYSTGPLVNSPLHF.

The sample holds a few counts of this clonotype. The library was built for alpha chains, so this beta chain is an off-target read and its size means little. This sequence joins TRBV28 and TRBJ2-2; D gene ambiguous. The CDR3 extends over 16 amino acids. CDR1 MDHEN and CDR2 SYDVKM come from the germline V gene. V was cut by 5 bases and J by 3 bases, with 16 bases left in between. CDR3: CASSAGVMEHTGELFF. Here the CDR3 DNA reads TGTGCCAGCAGTGCTGGGGTCATGGAACACACCGGGGAGCTGTTTTTT.

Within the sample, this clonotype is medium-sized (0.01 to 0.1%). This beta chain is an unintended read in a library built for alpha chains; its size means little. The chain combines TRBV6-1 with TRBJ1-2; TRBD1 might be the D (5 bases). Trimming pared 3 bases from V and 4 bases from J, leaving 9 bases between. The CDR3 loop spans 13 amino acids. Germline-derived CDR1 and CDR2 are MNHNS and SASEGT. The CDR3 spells CASSDLTVYGYTF. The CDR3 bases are TGTGCCAGCAGTGATTTGACAGTCTATGGCTACACCTTC.

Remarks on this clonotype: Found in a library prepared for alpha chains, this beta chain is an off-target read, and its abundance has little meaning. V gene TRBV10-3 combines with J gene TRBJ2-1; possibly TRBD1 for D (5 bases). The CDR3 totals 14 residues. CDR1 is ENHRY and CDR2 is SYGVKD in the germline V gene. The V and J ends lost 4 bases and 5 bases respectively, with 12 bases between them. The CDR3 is CAISGGGRDNEQFF. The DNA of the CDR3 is TGTGCCATCAGTGGGGGCGGTCGCGACAATGAGCAGTTCTTC.

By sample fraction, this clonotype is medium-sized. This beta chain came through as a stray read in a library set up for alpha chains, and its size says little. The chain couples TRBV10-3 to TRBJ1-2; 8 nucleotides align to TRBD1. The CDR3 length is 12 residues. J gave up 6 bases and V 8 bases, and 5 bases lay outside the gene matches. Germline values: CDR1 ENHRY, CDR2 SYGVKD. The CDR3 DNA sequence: TGTGCCATCGGGACAGGTCGGGATGGCTACACCTTC. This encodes CAIGTGRDGYTF.

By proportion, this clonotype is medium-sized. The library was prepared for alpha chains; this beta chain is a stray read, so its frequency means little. In DNA, the CDR3 is TGCGCCAGCAGCTTGCCCGGTTATGGCTACACCTTC. Residues: CASSLPGYGYTF. The chain carries TRBV5-1 and TRBJ1-2; D remains unclear. CDR3 length equals 12 residues. Trimming cost V 1 base and J 5 bases, with 6 bases left between them. Germline V gene data show CDR1 as SGHRS and CDR2 as YFSETQ.

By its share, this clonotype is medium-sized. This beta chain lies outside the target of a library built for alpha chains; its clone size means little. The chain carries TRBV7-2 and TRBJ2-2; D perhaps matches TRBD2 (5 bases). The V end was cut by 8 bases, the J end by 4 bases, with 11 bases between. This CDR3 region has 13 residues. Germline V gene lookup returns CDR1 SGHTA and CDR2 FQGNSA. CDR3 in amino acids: CASGRGITGELFF. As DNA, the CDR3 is TGTGCCAGCGGCCGGGGAATCACCGGGGAGCTGTTTTTT. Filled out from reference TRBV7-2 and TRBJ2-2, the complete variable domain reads GAGVSQSPSNKVTEKGKDVELRCDPISGHTALYWYRQSLGQGLEFLIYFQGNSAPDKSGLPSDRFSAERTGGSVSTLTIQRTQQEDSAVYLCASGRGITGELFFGEGSRLTVL.

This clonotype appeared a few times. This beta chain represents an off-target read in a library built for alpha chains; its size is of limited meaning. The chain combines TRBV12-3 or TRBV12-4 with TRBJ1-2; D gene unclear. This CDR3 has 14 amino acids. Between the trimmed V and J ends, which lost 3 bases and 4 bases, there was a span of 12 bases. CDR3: CASSFMAGAYGYTF. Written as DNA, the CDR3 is TGTGCCAGCAGTTTCATGGCAGGTGCCTATGGCTACACCTTC.

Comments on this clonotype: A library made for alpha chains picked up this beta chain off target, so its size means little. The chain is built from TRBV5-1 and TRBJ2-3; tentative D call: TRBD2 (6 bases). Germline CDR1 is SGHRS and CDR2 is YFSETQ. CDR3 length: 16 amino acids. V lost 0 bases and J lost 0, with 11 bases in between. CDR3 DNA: TGCGCCAGCAGCTTGGTGTTGGGGGGTAGCACAGATACGCAGTATTTT. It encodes CASSLVLGGSTDTQYF.

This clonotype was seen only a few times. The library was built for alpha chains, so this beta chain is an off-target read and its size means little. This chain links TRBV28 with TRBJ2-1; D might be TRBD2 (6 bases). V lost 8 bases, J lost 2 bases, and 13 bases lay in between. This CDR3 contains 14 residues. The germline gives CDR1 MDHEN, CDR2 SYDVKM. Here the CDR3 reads CASRPGETYNEQFF. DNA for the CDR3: TGTGCCAGCCGACCGGGGGAAACCTACAATGAGCAGTTCTTC.

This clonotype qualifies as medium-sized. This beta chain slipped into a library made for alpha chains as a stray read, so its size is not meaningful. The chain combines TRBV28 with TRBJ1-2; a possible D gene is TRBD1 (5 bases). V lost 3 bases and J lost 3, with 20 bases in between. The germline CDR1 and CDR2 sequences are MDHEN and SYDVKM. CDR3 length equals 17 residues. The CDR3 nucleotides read TGTGCCAGCAGTTTTTGGCAGGGTTCCCTAATGGACTATGGCTACACCTTC. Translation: CASSFWQGSLMDYGYTF.

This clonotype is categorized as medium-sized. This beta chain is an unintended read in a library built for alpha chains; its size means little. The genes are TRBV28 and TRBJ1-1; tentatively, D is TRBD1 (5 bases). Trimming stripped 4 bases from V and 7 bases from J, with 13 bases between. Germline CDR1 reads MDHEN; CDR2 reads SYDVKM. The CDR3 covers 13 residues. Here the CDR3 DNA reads TGTGCCAGCAGTTCGGGTTGGAGGGGTGAAGCTTTCTTT. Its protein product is CASSSGWRGEAFF.

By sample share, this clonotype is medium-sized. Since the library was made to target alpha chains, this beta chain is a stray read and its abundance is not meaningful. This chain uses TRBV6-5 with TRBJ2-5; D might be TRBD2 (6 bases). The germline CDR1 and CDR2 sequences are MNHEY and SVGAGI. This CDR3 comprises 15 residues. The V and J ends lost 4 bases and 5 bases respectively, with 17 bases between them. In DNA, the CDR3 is TGTGCCAGCAGTTTCGTCGGGAGCCAACAGGAGACCCAGTACTTC. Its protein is CASSFVGSQQETQYF.

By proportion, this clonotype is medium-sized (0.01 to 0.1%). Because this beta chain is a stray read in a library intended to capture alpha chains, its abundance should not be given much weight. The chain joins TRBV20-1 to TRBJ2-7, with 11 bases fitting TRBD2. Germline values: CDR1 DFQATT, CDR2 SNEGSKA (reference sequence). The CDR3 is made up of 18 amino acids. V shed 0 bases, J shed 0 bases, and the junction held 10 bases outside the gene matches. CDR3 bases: TGCAGTGCTAGAGATTTTGGGACTAGCGGTCCGAGCTCCTACGAGCAGTACTTC. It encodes CSARDFGTSGPSSYEQYF.

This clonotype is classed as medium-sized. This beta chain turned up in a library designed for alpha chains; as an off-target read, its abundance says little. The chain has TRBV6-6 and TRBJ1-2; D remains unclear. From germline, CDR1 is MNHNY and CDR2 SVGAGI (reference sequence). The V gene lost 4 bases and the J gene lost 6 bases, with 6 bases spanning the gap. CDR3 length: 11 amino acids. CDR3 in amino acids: CASSLADGYTF. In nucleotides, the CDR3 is TGTGCCAGCAGTTTAGCGGATGGCTACACCTTC.

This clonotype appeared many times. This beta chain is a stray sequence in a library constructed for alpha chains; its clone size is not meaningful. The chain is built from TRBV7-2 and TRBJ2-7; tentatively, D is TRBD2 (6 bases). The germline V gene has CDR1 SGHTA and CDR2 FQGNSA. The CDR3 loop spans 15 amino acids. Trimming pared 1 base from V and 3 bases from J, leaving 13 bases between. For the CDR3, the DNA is TGTGCCAGCAGCTTAGAGGGAGCTAGCGACTACGAGCAGTACTTC. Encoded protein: CASSLEGASDYEQYF.

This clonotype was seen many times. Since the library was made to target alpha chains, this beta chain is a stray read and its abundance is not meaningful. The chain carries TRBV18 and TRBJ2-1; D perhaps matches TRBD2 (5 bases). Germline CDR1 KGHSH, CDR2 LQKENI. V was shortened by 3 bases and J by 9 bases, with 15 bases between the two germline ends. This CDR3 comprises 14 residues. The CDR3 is CASSPGTGRGEQFF. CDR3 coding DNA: TGTGCCAGCTCACCGGGAACGGGTCGGGGTGAGCAGTTCTTC.